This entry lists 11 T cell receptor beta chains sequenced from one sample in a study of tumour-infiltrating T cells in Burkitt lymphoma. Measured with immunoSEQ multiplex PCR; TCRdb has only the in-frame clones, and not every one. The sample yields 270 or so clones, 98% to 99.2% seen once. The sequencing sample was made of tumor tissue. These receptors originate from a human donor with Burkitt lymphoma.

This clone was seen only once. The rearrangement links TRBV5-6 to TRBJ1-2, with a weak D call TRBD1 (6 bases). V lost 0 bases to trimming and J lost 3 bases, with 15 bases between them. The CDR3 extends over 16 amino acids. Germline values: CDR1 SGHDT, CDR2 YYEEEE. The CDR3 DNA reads TGTGCCAGCAGCTTGGGAACGGGGGGCGCTTACTATGGCTACACCTTC. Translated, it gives CASSLGTGGAYYGYTF.

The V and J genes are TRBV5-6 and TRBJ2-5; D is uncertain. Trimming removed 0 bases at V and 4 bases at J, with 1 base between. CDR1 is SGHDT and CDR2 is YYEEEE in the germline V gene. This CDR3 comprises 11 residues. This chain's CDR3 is CASSLAETQYF. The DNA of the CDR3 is TGTGCCAGCAGCTTGGCAGAGACCCAGTACTTC.

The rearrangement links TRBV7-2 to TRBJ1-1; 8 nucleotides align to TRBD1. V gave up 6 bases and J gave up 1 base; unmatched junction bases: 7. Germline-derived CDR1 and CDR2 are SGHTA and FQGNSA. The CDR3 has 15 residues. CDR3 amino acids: CASRPGGTGNTEAFF. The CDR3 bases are TGTGCCAGCAGGCCGGGAGGGACAGGGAACACTGAAGCTTTCTTT.

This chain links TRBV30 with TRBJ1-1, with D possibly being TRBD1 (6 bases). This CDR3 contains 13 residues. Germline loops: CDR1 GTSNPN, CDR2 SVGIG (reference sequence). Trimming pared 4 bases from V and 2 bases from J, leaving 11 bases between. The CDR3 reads CAWNRRGNTEAFF. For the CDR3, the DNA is TGTGCCTGGAATCGCAGGGGTAACACTGAAGCTTTCTTT. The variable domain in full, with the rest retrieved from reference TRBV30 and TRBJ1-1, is SQTIHQWPATLVQPVGSPLSLECTVEGTSNPNLYWYRQAAGRGLQLLFYSVGIGQISSEVPQNLSASRPQDRQFILSSKKLLLSDSGFYLCAWNRRGNTEAFFGQGTRLTVV.

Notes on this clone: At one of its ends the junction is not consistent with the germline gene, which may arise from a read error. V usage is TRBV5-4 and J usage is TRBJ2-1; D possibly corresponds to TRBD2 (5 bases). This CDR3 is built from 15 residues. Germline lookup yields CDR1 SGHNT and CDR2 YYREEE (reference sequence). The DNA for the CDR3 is TGTGCCAGCAGCTTGAGAGGGAGTTATTACAATAAGCAGTTCTTC. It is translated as CASSLRGSYYNKQFF.

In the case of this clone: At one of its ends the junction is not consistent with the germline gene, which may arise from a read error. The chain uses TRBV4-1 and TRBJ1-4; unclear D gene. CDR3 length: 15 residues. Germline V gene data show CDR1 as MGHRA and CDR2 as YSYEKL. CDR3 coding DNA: TGCGCCAGCAGCCTTGCAGATTCAAGGAATGAAAAATTGTTTTTT. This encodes CASSLADSRNEKLFF.

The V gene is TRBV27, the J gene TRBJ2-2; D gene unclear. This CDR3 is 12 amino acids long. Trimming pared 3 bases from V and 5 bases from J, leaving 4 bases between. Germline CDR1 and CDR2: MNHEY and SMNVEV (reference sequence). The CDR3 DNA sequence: TGTGCCAGCAGTTTGACTACCGGGGAGCTGTTTTTT. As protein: CASSLTTGELFF.

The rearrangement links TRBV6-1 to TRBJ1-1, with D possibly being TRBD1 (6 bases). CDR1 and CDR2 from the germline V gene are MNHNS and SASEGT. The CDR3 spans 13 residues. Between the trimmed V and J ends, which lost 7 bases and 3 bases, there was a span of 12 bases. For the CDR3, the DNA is TGTGCCAGCATCACAGGGTTGGACACTGAAGCTTTCTTT. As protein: CASITGLDTEAFF.

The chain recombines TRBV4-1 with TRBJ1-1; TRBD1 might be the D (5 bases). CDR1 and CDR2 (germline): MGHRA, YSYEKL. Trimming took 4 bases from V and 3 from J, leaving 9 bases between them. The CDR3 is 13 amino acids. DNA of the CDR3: TGCGCCAGCAGCCCCCGGGGGGACACTGAAGCTTTCTTT. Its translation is CASSPRGDTEAFF.

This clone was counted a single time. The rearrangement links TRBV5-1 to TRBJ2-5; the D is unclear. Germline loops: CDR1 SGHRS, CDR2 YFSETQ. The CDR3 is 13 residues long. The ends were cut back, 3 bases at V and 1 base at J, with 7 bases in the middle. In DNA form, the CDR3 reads TGCGCCAGCAGCTCTGCCGGCCAAGAGACCCAGTACTTC. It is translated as CASSSAGQETQYF.

In nucleotides, the CDR3 is TGTGCCAGCAGCTTAGGTCCCGGGGAGCTGTTTTTT. As protein: CASSLGPGELFF. V is TRBV11-2 and J is TRBJ2-2; D call uncertain. Trimming removed 1 base from V and 6 bases from J, with 3 bases in between. Germline CDR1 reads SGHAT; CDR2 reads FQNNGV. The CDR3 is 12 residues long.